Below are 15 T cell receptor beta chains sequenced from a single sample in a study of tumor-infiltrating lymphocytes in primary liver carcinoma. Unsorted whole blood yielded the blood RNA, and germline DNA was also extracted. Making TCR beta cDNA involved around 510 ng total RNA and a constant-region primer. Amplification in three nested multiplex PCR rounds with slightly modified ARM-PCR gave rise to TCR beta libraries. TRBV1-TRBV30 forward and Cbeta reverse primers drove the first two approximately 10-cycle rounds. One entry per CDR3 protein results from TCRdb running MiXCR on the multiplex PCR reads. This table holds a few hundred thousand distinct CDR3 sequences, around three fifths found once. The specimen sequenced was peripheral blood. Receptor source: a woman aged 25 to 39 with primary liver carcinoma and hepatitis B virus infection.

As to this clonotype: It may be a read error: a sequence one base away is much more abundant. Here the CDR3 reads CASSLERTYDEQFF. CDR3 in DNA: TGTGCCAGCAGCCTCGAAAGGACCTACGATGAGCAGTTCTTC. The V and J genes are TRBV4-2 and TRBJ2-1; D call uncertain. Germline lookup yields CDR1 LGHNA and CDR2 YNFKEQ. There are 14 residues in the CDR3.

Comment on this clonotype: The junction and the germline gene differ at one end; a read error may be behind it. This rearrangement joins TRBV11-2 to TRBJ2-7; 7 nucleotides agree with TRBD2. The CDR3 runs 12 residues. CDR1 and CDR2 (germline): SGHAT, FQNNGV. Here the CDR3 DNA reads TGTGCCAGCAGGGGGGGGAGATACGAGCGGTACTTC. It codes for CASRGGRYERYF.

Many counts were recorded for this clonotype. The gene calls are TRBV4-1 and TRBJ2-2; D gene ambiguous. The length of the CDR3 is 13 residues. The ends were cut back, 1 base at V and 7 bases at J, with 7 bases in the middle. Germline V CDR1 and CDR2: MGHRA, YSYEKL. The CDR3 spells CASSQGGVGELFF. For the CDR3, the DNA is TGCGCCAGCAGCCAAGGAGGCGTCGGGGAGCTGTTTTTT.

The chain's CDR3 is CASSHRLGFYGGQFF. The CDR3 DNA follows: TGTGCCAGCAGCCACCGCCTGGGATTCTACGGTGGGCAGTTCTTC. The chain is built from TRBV11-2 and TRBJ2-1; D is undetermined. Germline-derived CDR1 and CDR2 are SGHAT and FQNNGV. The V gene lost 5 bases and the J gene lost 12 bases, with 23 bases spanning the gap. The CDR3 covers 15 residues.

V and J are TRBV4-1 and TRBJ2-1, with 9 positions matching TRBD2. The CDR3 covers 22 residues. CDR1 MGHRA and CDR2 YSYEKL come from the germline V gene. The trim removed 4 bases at V and 2 bases at J, leaving 24 bases unmatched. The CDR3 sequence is CASSPLRGGTSGRNSPYNEQFF. The CDR3 coding sequence is TGCGCCAGCAGCCCACTCAGGGGCGGGACCAGCGGGAGGAATAGCCCCTACAATGAGCAGTTCTTC.

V and J are TRBV11-2 and TRBJ2-1, with 7 positions matching TRBD2. From germline, CDR1 is SGHAT and CDR2 FQNNGV. After removal of 6 bases from V and 3 bases from J, the junction contained 11 bases not matched to a gene. This CDR3 contains 16 residues. As DNA, the CDR3 is TGTGCCAGCAGGGATTACGGCGGGAGTTTCTACAATGAGCAGTTCTTC. This gives the protein CASRDYGGSFYNEQFF.

Of note for this clonotype: In this CDR3 the conserved last residue, phenylalanine or tryptophan, is missing, so a read error is likely. The DNA is left out, because the CDR3 cannot be placed on it with certainty; the CDR3 is given as TCRdb lists it. The gene calls are TRBV10-2 and TRBJ2-5; the table names TRBD2, a call not compared with the DNA. The CDR3 region is 16 residues in length, termini included. Looked up from germline, CDR1 is WSHSY and CDR2 is SAAADI. CDR3 loop: CASSGGTSGSRETEYS.

This clonotype was seen a handful of times. One end of the junction varies from germline; a read error may be responsible. The CDR3 DNA follows: TGTGCCAGCAAACAGTCCTCTGGGACCAACGTCCTGACTTTC. Its protein product is CASKQSSGTNVLTF. This rearrangement joins TRBV6-2 or TRBV6-3 to TRBJ2-6; D ambiguous. This CDR3 region has 14 residues. The germline CDR1 and CDR2 sequences are MNHEY and SVGEGT.

In this sample, this clonotype turned up many times. This chain uses TRBV10-3 with TRBJ2-7; D unclear. Trimming removed 8 bases at V and 3 bases at J, with 14 bases between. Per germline, CDR1 ENHRY and CDR2 SYGVKD. The CDR3 extends over 13 amino acids. The CDR3, as DNA: TGTGCCATCTCGGGTTACGGAAGCTACGAGCAGTACTTC. Translation gives CAISGYGSYEQYF.

Concerning this clonotype: This may be a read error, as it is one base from a much larger clone. V is TRBV11-2 and J is TRBJ1-1; weak D call: TRBD1 (6 bases). The CDR3 consists of 15 residues. Germline V gives CDR1 SGHAT, CDR2 FQNNGV. V lost 6 bases and J 1 base, leaving 15 bases between the germline ends. CDR3 coding DNA: TGTGCCAGCAGGATCGGCGACAGGACGAACACTGAAGCTTTCTTT. Translating it yields CASRIGDRTNTEAFF.

This clonotype came up a few times. The J gene is TRBJ1-5, the V gene TRBV30; D may be TRBD1 (5 bases). Germline CDR1 GTSNPN, CDR2 SVGIG (reference sequence). V shed 1 base and J shed 6 bases, with 10 bases lying between them. The CDR3 spans 13 residues. The CDR3 DNA is TGTGCCTGGAGTGATGGGGCAGGTCAGCCCCAGCATTTT. Protein: CAWSDGAGQPQHF.

The chain combines TRBV4-1 with TRBJ1-5; 8 bases line up with TRBD1. The CDR3 runs to 17 residues. With V trimmed by 4 bases and J by 6 bases, 14 bases remained unmatched. CDR1 is MGHRA, CDR2 YSYEKL, per germline. CDR3 sequence reads: CASSPTTGVLSGQPQHF. The CDR3 DNA is TGCGCCAGCAGCCCCACGACAGGGGTATTGTCAGGTCAGCCCCAGCATTTT.

V is TRBV5-8 and J is TRBJ2-1; 10 bases agree with TRBD2. Trimming removed 6 bases from V and 3 bases from J; junction bases left unmatched: 6. Per germline, CDR1 SGHTS and CDR2 YDEGEE. This CDR3 comprises 15 residues. The CDR3 bases are TGTGCCAGCACCAAGCGGGAGGGCCTCTACAATGAGCAGTTCTTC. Its translation is CASTKREGLYNEQFF.

Regarding this clonotype: This may be a read error: a much more frequent sequence differs by one nucleotide. J is TRBJ2-3 and V is TRBV12-3 or TRBV12-4, with D hard to call. Trimming cost V 1 base and J 3 bases, with 8 bases left between them. The CDR3 spans 14 residues. The CDR3 region is CASSLEGITDTQYF. The CDR3 coding sequence is TGTGCCAGCAGTTTAGAGGGCATAACAGATACGCAGTATTTT.

This chain links TRBV30 with TRBJ2-3, with D perhaps given as TRBD1 or TRBD2 (5 bases each). Germline-derived CDR1 and CDR2 are GTSNPN and SVGIG (reference sequence). Trimming removed 5 bases at V and 2 bases at J, with 17 bases between. The CDR3 sequence is 15 residues long. CDR3 nucleotides: TGTGCCTGGCGACCCACGGGGCGGAACACAGATACGCAGTATTTT. Translated: CAWRPTGRNTDTQYF.